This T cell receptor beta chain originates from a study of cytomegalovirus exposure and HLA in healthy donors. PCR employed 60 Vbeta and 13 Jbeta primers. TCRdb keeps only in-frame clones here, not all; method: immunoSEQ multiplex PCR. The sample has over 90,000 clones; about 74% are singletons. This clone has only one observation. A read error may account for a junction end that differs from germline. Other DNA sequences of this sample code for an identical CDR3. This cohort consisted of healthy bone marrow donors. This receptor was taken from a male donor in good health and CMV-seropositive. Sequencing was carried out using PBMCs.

CDR3 in DNA: TGTTCCAGCAGCTCCAGCTCCTACGAGCAGTACTTC. Protein product: CSSSSSSYEQYF. The chain recombines TRBV7-9 with TRBJ2-7; no reliable D call. Germline CDR1 is SEHNR and CDR2 is FQNEAQ (reference sequence). The CDR3 spans 12 residues.